The TCR beta chain under discussion was sequenced for a study of technical replicates of blood from a few donors. Germline V gene lookup returns CDR1 SGHVS and CDR2 FNYEAQ. The CDR3 covers 16 residues. J lost 4 bases, V lost 5 bases, and 9 bases had no gene match. This clone was seen once. Assay: immunoSEQ multiplex PCR; the TCRdb copy retains only in-frame clones and omits some. The data show approximately 81,000 clones, approximately 78% seen once. Sequencing was done on a sample of PBMCs. The rearrangement joins TRBV7-6 to TRBJ2-1, with 9 bases fitting TRBD1. This sequence originates from a human donor in good health. Some clones in this sample may be carry-over from other donors' samples. The CDR3 here is CASSQNTGQGYNEQFF. CDR3 DNA sequence: TGTGCCAGCAGCCAAAATACGGGACAGGGATACAATGAGCAGTTCTTC.